This T cell receptor (delta chain) came from a study of γδ T cells in repeated Plasmodium falciparum infection. Study summary: Age- and gender-matched Australian children served as comparison for malaria-exposed Malian children.

Details on this clone: No antigen is known for it. TCRdb's entry gives the protein of a much larger clone, which mismatches this DNA's translation at residue 19, likely from a read error; the protein reported here is translated from the DNA.

Study-level points and caveats: Compared with Australian children, Malian Vdelta2-negative repertoires seemed more clonal, less diverse, less shared.

Bulk repertoires came from Vgamma9/Vdelta2+ or Vdelta2-negative gammadelta T cells flow-sorted from PBMC. TRG and TRD sequences were obtained from every sorted gammadelta sample. TCRdb reran clone calling via CATT on the multiplex PCR reads. Among 50,000 to 65,000 delta-chain clones listed, about 1.5% were seen once. The CDR3 totals 20 residues. Germline loops: CDR1 TSWWSYY, CDR2 QGS. The TCR originated in a pool of human donors (malaria-infected and uninfected, not separated). Sequenced material: gamma-delta T cells from blood. No J gene was called, and the V gene is TRDV1; the tabulated D call, TRDD3, remains unverified against the DNA. The CDR3: CALGDSAFLLILGETRPLTF. CDR3 DNA: TGTGCTCTTGGGGACTCGGCCTTCCTACTAATACTGGGGGAGACCAGACCCCTGACCTTT.